This T cell receptor (beta chain) was retrieved from a study of T cell changes during pregnancy in multiple sclerosis. The data were produced by immunoSEQ multiplex PCR, yet TCRdb's version contains in-frame clones alone and is incomplete. The profile covers about 75,000 clones, with roughly nine tenths appearing a single time and roughly 0.9% taken by the ten largest. The CDR3 totals 14 residues. V was cut by 2 bases and J by 7 bases, with 9 bases left in between. In germline, CDR1 is SNHLY, CDR2 FYNNEI. This clone came up a few times. The TCR comes from a female donor in good health, enrolled as a control in a pregnancy study. The source material was peripheral blood, sampled in the first trimester of pregnancy. The V gene is TRBV2, the J gene TRBJ1-6; no clear D gene. The CDR3 DNA is TGTGCCAGCAGTGAAACGAGGGCCAATTCACCCCTCCACTTT. This encodes CASSETRANSPLHF.